The 18 T cell receptor beta chains below were found in one sample sequenced in a study of molecular identifiers for immune sequencing clone quantification. In TCRdb, the PCR reads were re-called with MiXCR into one record per CDR3 protein. The table has hundreds of thousands of distinct CDR3 sequences, roughly 23% seen once. Sequencing was performed on naive CD8+ T cells from blood, with Jurkat cell RNA spiked in. Subset reported: FACS-sorted CD8+CD4-CCR7+CD45RA+ naive T cells. The receptors were sampled from a human donor in good health. Some libraries in this study had Jurkat cell RNA spiked in.

V is TRBV4-1 and J is TRBJ2-3; the D is unclear. The ends were cut back, 0 bases at V and 5 bases at J, with 9 bases in the middle. This CDR3 is 14 amino acids long. Germline V gene lookup returns CDR1 MGHRA and CDR2 YSYEKL. The CDR3 protein is CASSQERNLDTQYF. CDR3 sequence (DNA): TGCGCCAGCAGCCAAGAGCGGAACTTAGATACGCAGTATTTT.

This clonotype was seen many times. The chain recombines TRBV30 with TRBJ2-7; unclear D gene. Germline V lookup: CDR1 GTSNPN, CDR2 SVGIG (reference sequence). V shed 2 bases and J shed 4 bases, with 6 bases lying between them. This CDR3 spans 11 amino acids. Here the CDR3 reads CAWSPEYEQYF. In nucleotides, the CDR3 is TGTGCCTGGAGTCCTGAGTACGAGCAGTACTTC.

The chain recombines TRBV20-1 with TRBJ2-7; D is possibly TRBD1 or TRBD2 (5 bases each). With 0 bases removed from V and 7 bases from J, the gap between germline ends came to 13 bases. The CDR3 extends over 13 amino acids. Germline loops: CDR1 DFQATT, CDR2 SNEGSKA (reference sequence). For the CDR3, the DNA is TGCAGTGCTAGAGAAGGGACCCAGTGGGAGCAGTACTTC. Translated, it gives CSAREGTQWEQYF.

The chain combines TRBV7-9 with TRBJ2-3; tentatively, D is TRBD2 (6 bases). Germline-derived CDR1 and CDR2 are SEHNR and FQNEAQ (reference sequence). The CDR3 runs to 15 residues. Trimming shortened V by 1 base and J by 4 bases, and 12 bases separated the two germline ends. CDR3 loop: CASSLESASADTQYF. The CDR3 region has the DNA TGTGCCAGCAGCTTAGAGTCAGCTAGCGCAGATACGCAGTATTTT.

On this clonotype itself: One base away lies a much larger clone, so this may be a sequencing read error. The gene calls are TRBV12-3 or TRBV12-4 and TRBJ2-3; D gene ambiguous. CDR3 length: 12 amino acids. CDR3 coding DNA: TGTGCCGGCAGTTTCGTCCGGGATACGCAGTATTTT. This sequence encodes CAGSFVRDTQYF.

This clonotype was detected ten times or more. The V gene is TRBV7-9, the J gene TRBJ2-7, with a possible D match to TRBD2 (6 bases). Trimming pared 4 bases from V and 0 bases from J, leaving 16 bases between. In germline, CDR1 is SEHNR, CDR2 FQNEAQ (reference sequence). The CDR3 has 16 residues. CDR3 DNA sequence: TGTGCCAGCAGCTACGGGACTGGGACGGCCTCCTACGAGCAGTACTTC. This gives the protein CASSYGTGTASYEQYF.

This clonotype was seen only a few times. The chain couples TRBV7-7 to TRBJ2-1; either TRBD1 or TRBD2 may fit D (6 bases each). Looked up from germline, CDR1 is SSHAT and CDR2 is FNYEAQ (reference sequence). The germline V and J ends were trimmed by 1 base and 7 bases, with 11 bases remaining between them. This CDR3 contains 14 residues. CDR3 sequence: CASSLGWGANEQFF. The CDR3 DNA follows: TGTGCCAGCAGCTTAGGCTGGGGGGCAAATGAGCAGTTCTTC.

This clonotype was observed a few times. V and J are TRBV11-2 and TRBJ2-5; 7 bases map to TRBD1. Germline assignment: CDR1 SGHAT and CDR2 FQNNGV. The CDR3 runs 14 residues. V lost 5 bases and J lost 5; bases outside the gene matches: 8. The CDR3 sequence: CASSRDREWETQYF. CDR3 bases: TGTGCCAGCAGCCGAGACAGGGAGTGGGAGACCCAGTACTTC.

At least ten counts were recorded for this clonotype. The chain uses TRBV12-3 or TRBV12-4 and TRBJ2-5; D is unresolved. This CDR3 comprises 15 residues. Trimming took 7 bases from V and 1 from J, leaving 16 bases between them. The CDR3 nucleotides read TGTGCCAGCACCCCCAGCAGTGCCCCCCAAGAGACCCAGTACTTC. Translation: CASTPSSAPQETQYF.

A few counts support this clonotype. The chain links TRBV6-4 to TRBJ1-1, with TRBD1 matching over 11 bases. The CDR3 spans 13 residues. Trimming took 6 bases from V and 7 from J; bases not matched to a gene: 4. Germline V gene lookup returns CDR1 MRHNA and CDR2 SNTAGT. The CDR3 here is CASRGQGASEAFF. As DNA, the CDR3 is TGTGCCAGCAGAGGACAGGGGGCAAGTGAAGCTTTCTTT.

This clonotype was seen at least ten times. V gene TRBV29-1 combines with J gene TRBJ2-3, with D hard to call. The germline CDR1 and CDR2 sequences are SQVTM and ANQGSEA. V was cut by 1 base and J by 0 bases, with 14 bases left in between. The CDR3 runs 16 residues. The DNA for the CDR3 is TGCAGCGTTGAAGGATCTCGGGCAACAAGCACAGATACGCAGTATTTT. Its translation is CSVEGSRATSTDTQYF.

For this clonotype: A single base separates this from a much larger clone, so it may be a read error. The chain joins TRBV12-3 or TRBV12-4 to TRBJ1-1, with TRBD1 as a possible D gene (5 bases). This CDR3 has 12 residues. V was cut by 5 bases and J by 8 bases, with 12 bases left in between. DNA for the CDR3: TGTGCCAGCAGTATGGAACAGGTGGAAGCTTTCTTT. This gives the protein CASSMEQVEAFF.

V is TRBV6-2 or TRBV6-3 and J is TRBJ1-1, with TRBD1 identical over 10 bases. CDR1 is MNHEY and CDR2 is SVGEGT in the germline V gene. The CDR3 contains 16 residues. V lost 3 bases and J lost 4; bases outside the gene matches: 8. This CDR3 is CASSYTPGTGVTEAFF. For the CDR3, the DNA is TGTGCCAGCAGTTATACCCCGGGGACAGGGGTCACTGAAGCTTTCTTT.

This clonotype showed up just a few times. The V gene is TRBV27, the J gene TRBJ1-1, with a tentative D call TRBD1 (6 bases). This CDR3 is built from 17 residues. Per the germline V gene, CDR1 is MNHEY and CDR2 is SMNVEV (reference sequence). V was shortened by 6 bases and J by 4 bases, with 24 bases between the two germline ends. Here the CDR3 DNA reads TGTGCCAGCAGCCCCCTCGGCGTTACAGGGCTTCGCACTGAAGCTTTCTTT. Translating it yields CASSPLGVTGLRTEAFF.

The chain links TRBV19 to TRBJ2-3; D is possibly TRBD2 (5 bases). The germline CDR1 and CDR2 sequences are LNHDA and SQIVND (reference sequence). V was pared by 10 bases and J by 2 bases, with 10 bases between. The CDR3 totals 12 residues. The DNA of the CDR3 is TGTGCCACGGAGGCCGACACAGATACGCAGTATTTT. Translating gives CATEADTDTQYF. Full variable domain (outside the CDR3, taken from reference TRBV19 and TRBJ2-3): DGGITQSPKYLFRKEGQNVTLSCEQNLNHDAMYWYRQDPGQGLRLIYYSQIVNDFQKGDIAEGYSVSREKKESFPLTVTSAQKNPTAFYLCATEADTDTQYFGPGTRLTVL.

This clonotype was counted many times. V usage is TRBV5-1 and J usage is TRBJ2-7; 7 bases align to TRBD1. V lost 4 bases and J lost 3; bases outside the gene matches: 13. This CDR3 is 16 amino acids long. From germline, CDR1 is SGHRS and CDR2 YFSETQ. The CDR3 nucleotides read TGCGCCAGCAGCGACATCACAGGGGATGGGGGCTACGAGCAGTACTTC. As protein: CASSDITGDGGYEQYF.

This clonotype appeared a few times. This sequence joins TRBV6-1 and TRBJ1-2; perhaps TRBD1 as D (6 bases). CDR1 is MNHNS, CDR2 SASEGT, per germline. This CDR3 contains 12 residues. Trimming took off 10 bases at V and 7 bases at J, with 16 bases between the two ends. CDR3 in DNA: TGTGCCACCATGGAGGGGGGTCTTGGCTACACCTTC. Protein: CATMEGGLGYTF.

For this clonotype: This could be a read error, since a much larger clone is one nucleotide away. The V call is TRBV29-1, the J call TRBJ2-7; maybe TRBD2 (5 bases). CDR1 and CDR2 from the germline V gene are SQVTM and ANQGSEA. The CDR3 length is 12 residues. With 4 bases removed from V and 2 bases from J, the gap between germline ends came to 9 bases. As DNA, the CDR3 is TGCAGCGTTGGGGAGAATCCCTACGAGCAGTACTTC. Protein product: CSVGENPYEQYF.